The following is a T cell receptor (beta chain) sequence with its context. Its target is unknown. The source material, RNA transcripts, was used to amplify TCR beta CDR3 regions. Researchers ran a first-round RT-PCR on the TCR CDR3 using the HTBI primer set. Via MiXCR, TCRdb re-called the multiplex PCR reads, giving one row per CDR3 protein. Seen here are roughly 500,000 distinct CDR3 sequences, 20% to 25% observed once, and the top ten hold under 55%. The sample is drawn from a study of T cells in Graves' hyperthyroidism and ophthalmopathy. Looking at the study overall: Peripheral blood was secured at the point of initial diagnosis, before any treatment. Study-wide findings and caveats: Most thyroid-expanded clonotypes above 0.001 were also found in blood.

Exclusion followed for patients with uncontrolled infection, other autoimmune disease, pregnancy or lactation. It was 8 to 10 ml of fresh peripheral blood that supplied the PBMCs. Germline V CDR1 and CDR2: KGHSH, LQKENI. V was pared by 1 base and J by 0 bases, with 9 bases between. This CDR3 region has 15 residues. This chain uses TRBV18 with TRBJ1-2, with unresolved D. Sequencing was performed on blood. The clonotype comes from a woman in her seventies with Graves' ophthalmopathy. The CDR3 loop is CASSPRVGANYGYTF. The CDR3 bases are TGTGCCAGCTCACCACGAGTAGGTGCTAACTATGGCTACACCTTC. Complete variable domain (other parts from reference TRBV18 and TRBJ1-2): NAGVMQNPRHLVRRRGQEARLRCSPMKGHSHVYWYRQLPEEGLKFMVYLQKENIIDESGMPKERFSAEFPKEGPSILRIQQVVRGDSAAYFCASSPRVGANYGYTFGSGTRLTVV.